In its sample, the clone carrying this T cell receptor beta chain was seen once. The antigen is unknown. The CDR3 length is 13 residues. The germline V gene encodes CDR1 MGHRA and CDR2 YSYEKL. The V and J ends lost 3 bases and 5 bases respectively, with 11 bases between them. Following autologous stem cell transplantation, relapse occurred in every patient, and exposure to brentuximab vedotin varied. Through magnetic negative selection, CD8+ T cells were separated from PBMCs that had been thawed. Sequenced by immunoSEQ multiplex PCR; TCRdb stores in-frame clones only, minus some. The profile shows 2,500 to 3,500 clones, roughly 65% of them singletons. These data come from a study of PD-1 blockade in classical Hodgkin lymphoma. Study-level points and caveats: Healthy donors reportedly exceeded newly diagnosed patients in baseline TCR diversity. Significantly greater TCR diversity emerged by C4D1 in CD4+ cells but not CD8+ cells. Exclusion removed patients who began nivolumab under 1 year after ASCT.

The sample in question was CD8+ T cells from blood, obtained at baseline. This receptor was taken from a human donor with classical Hodgkin lymphoma. This sequence joins TRBV4-1 and TRBJ2-7; TRBD2 might be the D (5 bases). The CDR3 DNA reads TGCGCCAGCAGCCAGTCGAGGGAAAACGAGCAGTACTTC. Translated, it gives CASSQSRENEQYF.